The entry that follows covers one TCR beta chain sequence. Other DNA sequences of this sample code for an identical CDR3. Using immunoSEQ multiplex PCR, the repertoire was profiled, and TCRdb retains in-frame clones only, with some absent. The profile shows approximately 2.4 million clones, approximately 95% of them singletons. Trimming removed 3 bases from V and 4 bases from J, with 9 bases in between. The V gene's germline CDR1 is GTSNPN and CDR2 SVGIG (reference sequence). The CDR3 runs 13 residues. The source of the sample is a study of shared clonotypes between healthy human individuals. Study-wide context: CD4 naive and memory got three plates each, CD8 naive two, CD8 memory one.

Material for sequencing was naive CD4+ T cells sorted from blood. Subset noted: CD45RA+ positively selected. V usage is TRBV30 and J usage is TRBJ2-2; TRBD2 is a possible D gene (5 bases). The TCR comes from a man between 18 and 29 years old in good health. In DNA form, the CDR3 reads TGTGCCTGGAGCGACCGGGGCACCGGGGAGCTGTTTTTT. This sequence encodes CAWSDRGTGELFF.